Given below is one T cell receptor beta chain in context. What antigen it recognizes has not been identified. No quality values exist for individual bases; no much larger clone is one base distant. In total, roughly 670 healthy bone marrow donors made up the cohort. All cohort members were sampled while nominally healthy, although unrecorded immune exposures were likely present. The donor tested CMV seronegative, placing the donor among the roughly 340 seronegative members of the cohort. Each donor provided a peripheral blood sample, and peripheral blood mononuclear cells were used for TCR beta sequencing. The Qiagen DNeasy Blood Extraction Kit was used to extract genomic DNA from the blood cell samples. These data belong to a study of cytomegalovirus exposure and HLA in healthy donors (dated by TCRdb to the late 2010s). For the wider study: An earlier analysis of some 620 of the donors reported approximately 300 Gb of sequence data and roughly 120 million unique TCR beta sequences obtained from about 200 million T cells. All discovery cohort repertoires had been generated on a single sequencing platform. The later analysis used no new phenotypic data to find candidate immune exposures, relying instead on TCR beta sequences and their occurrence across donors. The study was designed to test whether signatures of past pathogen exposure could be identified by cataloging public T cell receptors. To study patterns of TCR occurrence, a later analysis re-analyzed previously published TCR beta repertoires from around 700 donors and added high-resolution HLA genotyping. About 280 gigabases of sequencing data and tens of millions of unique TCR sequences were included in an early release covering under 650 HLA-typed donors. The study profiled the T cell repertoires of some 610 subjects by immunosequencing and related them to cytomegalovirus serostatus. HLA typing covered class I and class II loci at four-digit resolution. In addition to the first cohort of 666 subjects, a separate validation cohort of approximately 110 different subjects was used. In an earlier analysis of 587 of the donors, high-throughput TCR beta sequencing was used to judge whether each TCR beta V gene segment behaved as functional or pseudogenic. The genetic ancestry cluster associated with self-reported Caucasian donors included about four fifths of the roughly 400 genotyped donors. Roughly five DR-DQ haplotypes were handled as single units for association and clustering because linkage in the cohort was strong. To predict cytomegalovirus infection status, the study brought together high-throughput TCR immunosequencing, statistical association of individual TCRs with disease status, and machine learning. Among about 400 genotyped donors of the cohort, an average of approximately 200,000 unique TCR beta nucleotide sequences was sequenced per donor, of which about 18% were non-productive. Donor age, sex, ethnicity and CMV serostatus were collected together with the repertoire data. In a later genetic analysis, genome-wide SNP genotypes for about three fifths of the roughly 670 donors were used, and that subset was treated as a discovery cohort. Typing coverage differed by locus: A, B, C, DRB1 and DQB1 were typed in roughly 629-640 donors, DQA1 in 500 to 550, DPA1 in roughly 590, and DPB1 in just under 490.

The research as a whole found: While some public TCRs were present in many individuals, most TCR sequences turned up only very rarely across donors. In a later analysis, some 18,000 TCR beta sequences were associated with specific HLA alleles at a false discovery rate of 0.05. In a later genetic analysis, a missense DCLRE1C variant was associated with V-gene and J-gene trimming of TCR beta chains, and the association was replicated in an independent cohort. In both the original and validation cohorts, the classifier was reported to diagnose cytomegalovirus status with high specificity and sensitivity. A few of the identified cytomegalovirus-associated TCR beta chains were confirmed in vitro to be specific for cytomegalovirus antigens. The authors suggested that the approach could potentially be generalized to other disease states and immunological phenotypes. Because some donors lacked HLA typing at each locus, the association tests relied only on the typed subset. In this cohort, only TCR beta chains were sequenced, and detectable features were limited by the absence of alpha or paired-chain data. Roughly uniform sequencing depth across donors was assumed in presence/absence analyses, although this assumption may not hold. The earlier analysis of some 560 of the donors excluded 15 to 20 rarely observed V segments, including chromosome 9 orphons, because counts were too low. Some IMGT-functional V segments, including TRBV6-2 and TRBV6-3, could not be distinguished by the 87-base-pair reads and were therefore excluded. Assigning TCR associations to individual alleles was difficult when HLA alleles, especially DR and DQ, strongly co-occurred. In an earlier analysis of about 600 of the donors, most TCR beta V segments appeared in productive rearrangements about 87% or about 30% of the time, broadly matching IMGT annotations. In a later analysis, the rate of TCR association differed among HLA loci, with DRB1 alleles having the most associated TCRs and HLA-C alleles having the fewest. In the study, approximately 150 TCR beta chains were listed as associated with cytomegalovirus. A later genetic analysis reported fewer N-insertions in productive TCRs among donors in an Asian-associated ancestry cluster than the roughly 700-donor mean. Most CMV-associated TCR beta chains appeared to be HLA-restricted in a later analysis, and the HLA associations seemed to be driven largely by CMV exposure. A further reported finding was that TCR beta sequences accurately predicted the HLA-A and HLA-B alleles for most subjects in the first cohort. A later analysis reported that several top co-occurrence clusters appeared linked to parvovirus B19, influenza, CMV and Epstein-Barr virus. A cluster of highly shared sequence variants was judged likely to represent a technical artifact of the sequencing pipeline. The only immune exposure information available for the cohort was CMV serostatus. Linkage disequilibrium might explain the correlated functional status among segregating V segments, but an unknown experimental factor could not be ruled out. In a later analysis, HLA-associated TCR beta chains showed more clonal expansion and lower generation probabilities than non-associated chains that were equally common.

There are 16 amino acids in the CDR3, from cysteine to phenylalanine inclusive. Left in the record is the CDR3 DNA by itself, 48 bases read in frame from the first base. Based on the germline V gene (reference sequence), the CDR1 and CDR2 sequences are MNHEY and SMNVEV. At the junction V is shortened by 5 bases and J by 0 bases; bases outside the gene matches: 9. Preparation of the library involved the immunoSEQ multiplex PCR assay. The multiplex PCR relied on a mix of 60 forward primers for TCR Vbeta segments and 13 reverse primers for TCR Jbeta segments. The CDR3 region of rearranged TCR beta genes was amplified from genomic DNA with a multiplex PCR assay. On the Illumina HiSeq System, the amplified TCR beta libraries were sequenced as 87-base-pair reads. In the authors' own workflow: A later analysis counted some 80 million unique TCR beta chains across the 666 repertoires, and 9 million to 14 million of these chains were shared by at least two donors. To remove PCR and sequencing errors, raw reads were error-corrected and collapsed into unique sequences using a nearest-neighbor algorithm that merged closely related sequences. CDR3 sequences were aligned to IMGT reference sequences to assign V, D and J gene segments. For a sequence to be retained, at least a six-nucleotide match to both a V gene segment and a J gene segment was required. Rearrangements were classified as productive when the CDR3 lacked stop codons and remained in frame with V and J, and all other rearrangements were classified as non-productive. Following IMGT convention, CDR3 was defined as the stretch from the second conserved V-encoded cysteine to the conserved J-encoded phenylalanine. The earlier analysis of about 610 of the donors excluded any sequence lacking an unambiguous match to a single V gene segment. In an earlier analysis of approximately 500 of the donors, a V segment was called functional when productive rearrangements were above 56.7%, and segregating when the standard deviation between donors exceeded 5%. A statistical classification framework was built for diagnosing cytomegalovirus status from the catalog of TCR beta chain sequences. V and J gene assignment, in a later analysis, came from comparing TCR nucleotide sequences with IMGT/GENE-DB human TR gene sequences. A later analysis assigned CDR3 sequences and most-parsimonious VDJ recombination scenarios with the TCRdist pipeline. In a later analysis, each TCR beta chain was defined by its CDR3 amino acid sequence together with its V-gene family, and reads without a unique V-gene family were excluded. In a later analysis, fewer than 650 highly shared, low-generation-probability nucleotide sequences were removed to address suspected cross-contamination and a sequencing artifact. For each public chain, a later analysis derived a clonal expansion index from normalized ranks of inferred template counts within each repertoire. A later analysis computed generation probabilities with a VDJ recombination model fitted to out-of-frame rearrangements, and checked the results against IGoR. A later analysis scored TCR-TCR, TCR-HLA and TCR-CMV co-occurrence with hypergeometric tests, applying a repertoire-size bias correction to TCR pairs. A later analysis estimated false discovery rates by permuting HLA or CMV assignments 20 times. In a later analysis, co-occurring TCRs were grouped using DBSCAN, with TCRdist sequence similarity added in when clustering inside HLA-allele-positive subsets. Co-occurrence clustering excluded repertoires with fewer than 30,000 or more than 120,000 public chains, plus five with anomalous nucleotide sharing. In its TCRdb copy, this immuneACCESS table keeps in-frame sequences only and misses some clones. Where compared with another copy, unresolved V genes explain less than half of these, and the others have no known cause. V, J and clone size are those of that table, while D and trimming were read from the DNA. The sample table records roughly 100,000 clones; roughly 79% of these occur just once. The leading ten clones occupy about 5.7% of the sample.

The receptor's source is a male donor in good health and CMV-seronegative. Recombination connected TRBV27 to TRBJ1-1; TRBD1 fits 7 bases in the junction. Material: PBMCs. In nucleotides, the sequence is TGTGCCAGCAGTGCACCACCGGGACAGTTGAACACTGAAGCTTTCTTT. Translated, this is CASSAPPGQLNTEAFF.